Reported below is one TCR beta chain. V gave up 7 bases and J gave up 7 bases, with 13 bases separating them. The length of the CDR3 is 13 residues. In germline, CDR1 is MNHNY, CDR2 SVGAGI (reference sequence). Authors' methods: From reference gene primer amplification, estimates of nucleated cell counts were derived. Assay: immunoSEQ multiplex PCR; the TCRdb copy retains only in-frame clones and omits some. V and J calls and clone size are those listed in that table; D and trimming were worked out from the DNA. Among 180,000 or so clones listed, over 75% were seen once. The entry originates in a study of blood T cell repertoires in COVID-19. Overall study context: There were acute and convalescent COVID-19 samples, and they came from the United States, Italy and Spain. Nucleic acid was either cDNA or gDNA, and it came from T cells, B-cell-depleted T cells, or PBMCs.

Sequencing was carried out using peripheral blood. The clonotype originates from a human donor with active or convalescent COVID-19. The donor label of this sample is uncertain. This chain links TRBV6-6 with TRBJ2-2; D ambiguous. The CDR3 region is CASIHPPGGELFF. The CDR3 DNA sequence: TGTGCCAGCATTCACCCCCCCGGCGGGGAGCTGTTTTTT.